Listed below are T cell receptor beta chains from one sample, sequenced in a study of naive and memory T cell subsets. TCRdb reanalysed the UMI-ligation and nested PCR reads using MiXCR and keeps one entry per CDR3 protein. Among 70,000 to 95,000 distinct CDR3 sequences listed, 7% were seen once. Sequenced: central memory CD4+ T cells from blood. These receptors were obtained from a human donor in good health. The CDR3 runs from the conserved cysteine through the conserved F or W. Fields, in order: J gene, clone size, D gene, V gene, CDR3 DNA, CDR3 protein. The D gene is left open where the match is weak. The size entry is marked missing in some rows and otherwise reads once, few, many or a size class.

TRBJ1-2	many	.	TRBV5-5	TGTGCCAGCAGCTTGGACTTGAGGAGACACACCTTC	CASSLDLRRHTF
TRBJ1-4	many	.	TRBV11-1	TGTGCCAGCAGCCCACCTTCTGGGGGGAAAAATGAAAAACTGTTTTTT	CASSPPSGGKNEKLFF
TRBJ1-5	many	.	TRBV5-5	TGTGCCAGCCATTCGGGGAATCAGCCCCAGCATTTT	CASHSGNQPQHF
TRBJ1-2	many	TRBD1	TRBV6-6	TGTGCCAGCACCTACGCATTCGGGACAGGGGGCGATCTGCGTGGCTACACCTTC	CASTYAFGTGGDLRGYTF
TRBJ1-6	.	.	TRBV20-1	TGCAGTGCTAGACAGGGATCGGATTCACCCCTCCACTTT	CSARQGSDSPLHF
TRBJ1-1	many	TRBD1	TRBV2	TGTGCCAGCAATCTAGCCGGGACAGGGGTCGAAGCTTTCTTT	CASNLAGTGVEAFF
TRBJ1-1	few	.	TRBV7-8	TGTGCCAGCAGCCCCTCATACGGGGGACTGGACACTGAAGCTTTCTTT	CASSPSYGGLDTEAFF
TRBJ1-2	many	.	TRBV7-2	TGTGCCAGCAGCAGGGGACCGACCTCTGCCTACACCTTC	CASSRGPTSAYTF
TRBJ2-2	few	.	TRBV12-3/TRBV12-4	TGTGCCAGCAGCCAAATGGGGAGGAGAACCGGGGAGCTGTTTTTT	CASSQMGRRTGELFF
TRBJ2-1	few	.	TRBV12-3/TRBV12-4	TGTGCCAGCAGTTTACCCCTGGGGGGAGACCCGCGCAATGAGCAGTTCTTC	CASSLPLGGDPRNEQFF
TRBJ1-2	many	TRBD1	TRBV7-8	TGTGCCAGCAGCTCCTTAGACAGGGGGAGAAACTATGGCTACACCTTC	CASSSLDRGRNYGYTF
TRBJ2-2	once	.	TRBV19	TGTGCCAGTAACGATGACGGTAACACGAACACCGGGGAGCTGTTTTTT	CASNDDGNTNTGELFF
TRBJ2-3	many	TRBD2	TRBV20-1	TGCAGTGCCCCGGGACTAGCGGGGGGGGAAAGCCCAGATACGCAGTATTTT	CSAPGLAGGESPDTQYF
TRBJ2-1	.	.	TRBV9	TGTGCCAACAGCGCGAGCCCTCACGGGGGCGACTATGAGCAGTTCTTC	CANSASPHGGDYEQFF
TRBJ2-1	.	.	TRBV9	TGTGCCAGCAGCGTAGGCGCCGTAGGGTACAATGAGCAGTTCTTC	CASSVGAVGYNEQFF
TRBJ1-4	many	.	TRBV19	TGTGCCAGTAGTATAGACGGACGTCCTGAAAAACTGTTTTTT	CASSIDGRPEKLFF
TRBJ1-2	many	.	TRBV20-1	TGCAGTGCTAGTTCCTTGAACTATGGCTACACCTTC	CSASSLNYGYTF
TRBJ1-4	many	.	TRBV5-6	TGTGCCAGCAGCCTCCGGGCCGTTAATGAAAAACTGTTTTTT	CASSLRAVNEKLFF
TRBJ2-7	.	.	TRBV2	TGTGCCAGCAGTGACTGGTCGGGCTCCGGGTACTTC	CASSDWSGSGYF
TRBJ1-2	few	.	TRBV12-3/TRBV12-4	TGTGCCAGCAGTTTTAACAACTATGGCTACACCTTC	CASSFNNYGYTF
TRBJ1-1	few	TRBD1	TRBV14	TGTGCCAGCAGCCGGATAAGTACTAGGACAGGGAAAGAAGCTTTCTTT	CASSRISTRTGKEAFF
TRBJ2-1	.	TRBD2	TRBV20-1	TGCAGTGCTAGAGGGCCGGGAGCGGGGAATGAGCAGTTCTTC	CSARGPGAGNEQFF
TRBJ2-7	many	TRBD1	TRBV20-1	TGCAGTGCTATCCGACAGGGGGCGACCTACGAGCAGTACTTC	CSAIRQGATYEQYF
TRBJ2-5	few	.	TRBV5-1	TGCGCCAGCTCCTCCTCACCGCGAGGGCAAGAGACCCAGTACTTC	CASSSSPRGQETQYF
TRBJ1-2	.	TRBD1	TRBV4-2	TGTGCCAGCAGCCGCCAGAGCGGACAGGGAAACTATGGCTACACCTTC	CASSRQSGQGNYGYTF
TRBJ1-1	many	.	TRBV30	TGTGCCTGGGATCACGCGGGGAGAGCTTTCTTT	CAWDHAGRAFF
TRBJ2-3	.	.	TRBV28	TGTGCCAGCAAATATAACGAAGATACGCAGTATTTT	CASKYNEDTQYF
TRBJ2-1	few	.	TRBV10-3	TGTGCCATCAGAGGGGGCGCGGGGAATGAGCAGTTCTTC	CAIRGGAGNEQFF
TRBJ1-1	many	.	TRBV28	TGTGCCTCCCTGGGGACACTCATGAACACTGAAGCTTTCTTT	CASLGTLMNTEAFF
TRBJ2-7	many	TRBD2	TRBV20-1	TGCAGTGCTCTCCAGATAGCGGGAGGACGCGAGCAGTACTTC	CSALQIAGGREQYF
TRBJ1-1	many	TRBD1	TRBV3-1	TGTGCCAGCAGCCAAGGATTAGGACAGGCCCTAGGAGCTTTCTTT	CASSQGLGQALGAFF
TRBJ2-4	.	TRBD1	TRBV6-6	TGTGCCAACAGTTACGGGCCAGGGGGTCTAGCCAAAAACATTCAGTACTTC	CANSYGPGGLAKNIQYF
TRBJ2-1	many	.	TRBV18	TGTGCCAGCTCACCACCGTCCAGGGGCAGGTACAATGAGCAGTTCTTC	CASSPPSRGRYNEQFF
TRBJ2-5	many	TRBD1	TRBV29-1	TGCAGCGTTGGCGACAGGGGGGAGACCCAGTACTTC	CSVGDRGETQYF
TRBJ1-1	few	.	TRBV11-1	TGTGCCAGCAGCTTATCCAGGCAGAACACTGAAGCTTTCTTT	CASSLSRQNTEAFF
TRBJ2-5	.	TRBD2	TRBV2	TGTGCCAGCAGACTCAGAAGACTAGCGGGGAAAGAGACCCAGTACTTC	CASRLRRLAGKETQYF
TRBJ1-2	many	.	TRBV29-1	TGCAGCGTTGAAGGGCAGGGCAGGCGCGATGGCTACACCTTC	CSVEGQGRRDGYTF
TRBJ2-5	many	.	TRBV7-2	TGTGCCAGCAGCTTATGGTGGGGGGGCCGGGAGACCCAGTACTTC	CASSLWWGGRETQYF
TRBJ2-3	.	TRBD2	TRBV2	TGTGCCAGCAGTCCCGGGACTAGCAGGGGGACAGATACGCAGTATTTT	CASSPGTSRGTDTQYF
TRBJ2-1	few	.	TRBV20-1	TGCAGTGCCTCAACCGGGTCTCGGAATGAGCAGTTCTTC	CSASTGSRNEQFF
TRBJ2-1	many	.	TRBV18	TGTGCCAGCTCAACAAGACAGGGAGGTACCTACAATGAGCAGTTCTTC	CASSTRQGGTYNEQFF
TRBJ2-7	many	.	TRBV7-9	TGTGCCAGCAGCTTCGCCCAGGGAAGAGAGCAGTACTTC	CASSFAQGREQYF
TRBJ1-6	many	.	TRBV14	TGTGCCAGCAGCCAAGATGTTGGCCTGGGGAGCTCACCCCTCCACTTT	CASSQDVGLGSSPLHF
TRBJ1-3	many	TRBD1	TRBV20-1	TGCAGTGCTAGGGGAAGACAGGGCTTTGGAAACACCATATATTTT	CSARGRQGFGNTIYF
TRBJ1-5	many	TRBD1	TRBV6-4	TGTGCCAGCAGCGCCCATGACAGGGGCCCGTCTTCCCCCCAGCATTTT	CASSAHDRGPSSPQHF
TRBJ1-2	.	.	TRBV7-3	TGTGCCAGCAGCCCACACAGGGAGGGTGGCTACACCTTC	CASSPHREGGYTF
TRBJ2-5	few	TRBD1	TRBV7-2	TGTGCCAGCAGCGGGCACAGGGGTCGGGAGACCCAGTACTTC	CASSGHRGRETQYF
TRBJ2-5	.	TRBD2	TRBV12-3/TRBV12-4	TGTGCCAGCAGTACTACCGGGACTAGGGAGGGGACCCAGTACTTC	CASSTTGTREGTQYF
TRBJ2-1	many	.	TRBV7-2	TGTGCCAGCAGCCCAAGCGGCAAGTACAATGAGCAGTTCTTC	CASSPSGKYNEQFF
TRBJ1-5	many	.	TRBV6-1	TGTGCCAGCAGTGTCAGGGTTCAGCCCCAGCATTTT	CASSVRVQPQHF
TRBJ2-5	.	.	TRBV7-9	TGTGCCAGCACCAACCGGACTCTCTTGGAGACCCAGTACTTC	CASTNRTLLETQYF
TRBJ1-5	.	TRBD1	TRBV24-1	TGTGCCACCAGTGGCAGGGGGCCTAGTCAGCCCCAGCATTTT	CATSGRGPSQPQHF
TRBJ2-3	many	.	TRBV7-2	TGTGCCAGCAGCTTGGACTTTAGCACAGATACGCAGTATTTT	CASSLDFSTDTQYF
TRBJ1-1	.	.	TRBV7-3	TGTGCCAGCAGCTTTGGGGAGAACACTGAAGCTTTCTTT	CASSFGENTEAFF
TRBJ2-7	.	.	TRBV7-2	TGTGCCAGCAGCTTAGGGGTCGCAGGGTCCTACGAGCAGTACTTC	CASSLGVAGSYEQYF
TRBJ1-2	many	TRBD1	TRBV7-3	TGTGCCAGCAGCTTAGGAGGGACAGTTTATGGCTACACCTTC	CASSLGGTVYGYTF
TRBJ1-4	many	.	TRBV12-3/TRBV12-4	TGTGCCAGCAGTCACAGGCCCGTCGGAGAGGAAAAACTGTTTTTT	CASSHRPVGEEKLFF